The present entry profiles one T cell receptor beta chain with its context. Data came from immunoSEQ multiplex PCR; TCRdb stores just in-frame clones and leaves some out. Of about 95,000 clones listed, roughly 76% are singletons. Germline-derived CDR1 and CDR2 are MRHNA and SNTAGT. This CDR3 comprises 15 residues. V was pared by 3 bases and J by 3 bases, with 5 bases of the junction left unmatched. The entry originates in a study of blood T cell repertoires in COVID-19. About the research overall: In each case, the material was cDNA or gDNA derived from T cells, B-cell-depleted T cells, or PBMCs.

The V and J genes are TRBV6-4 and TRBJ2-1; 7 bases align to TRBD2. Source material: peripheral blood. The TCR was taken from an older man with COVID-19, enrolled during active disease. In DNA, the CDR3 is TGTGCCAGCAGTGAGTCAGGGAGGGGCTACAATGAGCAGTTCTTC. It is translated as CASSESGRGYNEQFF.